This T cell receptor (beta chain) was found in a study of T cell changes during pregnancy in multiple sclerosis. Only in-frame clones appear in the TCRdb table, and some are missing; sequencing was by immunoSEQ multiplex PCR. The repertoire holds some 80,000 clones, just over 90% seen once, with 2.5% to 3% in the top ten. Germline CDR1 reads MNHNS; CDR2 reads SASEGT. The length of the CDR3 is 15 residues. V was shortened by 5 bases and J by 2 bases, with 14 bases between the two germline ends. The V gene is TRBV6-1, the J gene TRBJ2-3, with D possibly matching TRBD1 (5 bases). Sequencing was performed on peripheral blood, taken before pregnancy. This clonotype was sampled from a female donor with multiple sclerosis, enrolled in a pregnancy study. CDR3 bases: TGTGCCAGCAGTCAGGGTCAAACCCCCACAGATACGCAGTATTTT. Translated, it gives CASSQGQTPTDTQYF.